The 28 T cell receptor beta chains below were found in one sample sequenced in a study of siplizumab effects on memory and regulatory T cells. Only in-frame clones appear in the TCRdb table, and some are missing; sequencing was by immunoSEQ multiplex PCR. Altogether 9,500 or so clones are present, approximately 44% being singletons, with the ten largest covering about 22%. These TCRs' antigens remain unknown. It was at 37°C and for more than 5 days that the mixed lymphocyte reaction cells were cocultured. Sequenced sample: CFSE-low (dividing) CD4+ T cells sorted from an allogeneic mixed lymphocyte reaction. The receptors derive from a human donor in good health; the cells came from an allogeneic mixed lymphocyte reaction.

This clone was observed a handful of times. The V call is TRBV28, the J call TRBJ2-7; D may be TRBD1 (5 bases). Trimming took 1 base from V and 2 from J, leaving 15 bases between them. Germline CDR1 MDHEN, CDR2 SYDVKM. The CDR3 spans 16 residues. The CDR3 loop is CASSLLGARLTYEQYF. Here the CDR3 DNA reads TGTGCCAGCAGTTTATTAGGGGCGAGACTTACCTACGAGCAGTACTTC.

The J gene is TRBJ1-1, the V gene TRBV29-1; D is perhaps TRBD1 (5 bases). The germline CDR1 and CDR2 sequences are SQVTM and ANQGSEA. The CDR3 totals 12 residues. V lost 4 bases and J lost 4, with 10 bases in between. The CDR3 bases are TGCAGCGTTGCCAGAGGGGTCACTGAAGCTTTCTTT. This codes for CSVARGVTEAFF. Together with reference TRBV29-1 and TRBJ1-1, the CDR3 gives the full variable domain: SAVISQKPSRDICQRGTSLTIQCQVDSQVTMMFWYRQQPGQSLTLIATANQGSEATYESGFVIDKFPISRPNLTFSTLTVSNMSPEDSSIYLCSVARGVTEAFFGQGTRLTVV.

This clone is deemed medium-sized. The chain employs TRBV5-6 and TRBJ2-7, with D maybe TRBD1 (6 bases). The germline V gene encodes CDR1 SGHDT and CDR2 YYEEEE. V lost 4 bases and J 6 bases, leaving 8 bases between the germline ends. The CDR3 runs 11 residues. The CDR3 coding sequence is TGTGCCAGCAGCCAGGGGTTCGAGCAGTACTTC. Translated, it gives CASSQGFEQYF.

The chain employs TRBV30 and TRBJ2-7; no reliable D call. Germline lookup yields CDR1 GTSNPN and CDR2 SVGIG (reference sequence). This CDR3 comprises 14 residues. The V end lost 5 bases, the J end lost 3 bases, and 17 bases lay between the germline ends. Here the CDR3 reads CAWCRGSVFYEQYF. The CDR3 DNA reads TGTGCCTGGTGTAGAGGAAGTGTCTTCTACGAGCAGTACTTC.

The rearrangement joins TRBV11-2 to TRBJ1-2, with no clear D. The CDR3 is 13 residues long. From germline, CDR1 is SGHAT and CDR2 FQNNGV. The germline V and J ends were trimmed by 6 bases and 2 bases, with 10 bases remaining between them. CDR3 amino acids: CASSPDGNYGYTF. In DNA form, the CDR3 reads TGTGCCAGCAGTCCGGACGGAAACTATGGCTACACCTTC.

This clone rates as medium-sized. The chain has TRBV18 and TRBJ1-2, with D uncertain. The V gene lost 3 bases and the J gene lost 3 bases, with 11 bases spanning the gap. The CDR3 covers 14 residues. CDR1 and CDR2 (germline): KGHSH, LQKENI. The CDR3 DNA sequence: TGTGCCAGCTCACCTACGCGGGGTGACTATGGCTACACCTTC. It is translated as CASSPTRGDYGYTF. Complete variable domain (other parts from reference TRBV18 and TRBJ1-2): NAGVMQNPRHLVRRRGQEARLRCSPMKGHSHVYWYRQLPEEGLKFMVYLQKENIIDESGMPKERFSAEFPKEGPSILRIQQVVRGDSAAYFCASSPTRGDYGYTFGSGTRLTVV.

The chain recombines TRBV5-6 with TRBJ2-2; the D gene is possibly TRBD2 (6 bases). The germline V gene encodes CDR1 SGHDT and CDR2 YYEEEE. The length of the CDR3 is 16 residues. V was trimmed by 0 bases and J by 4 bases, leaving 13 bases between them. In DNA form, the CDR3 reads TGTGCCAGCAGCTTGGGTCTCAGGAGGGCCACCGGGGAGCTGTTTTTT. Translated, it gives CASSLGLRRATGELFF.

There are a few counts of this clone. Its ends do not fully match the called genes, so a read error is possible. The CDR3 DNA reads as TGTGCCTGGAGTGTACGTGGGACCTATCGCTACACCTTC. Encoded protein: CAWSVRGTYRYTF. The genes are TRBV30 and TRBJ1-2; a possible D gene is TRBD1 (5 bases). CDR1 and CDR2 from the germline V gene are GTSNPN and SVGIG (reference sequence). The CDR3 contains 13 residues.

V is TRBV19 and J is TRBJ1-5; 7 positions match TRBD1. The germline CDR1 and CDR2 sequences are LNHDA and SQIVND (reference sequence). After removal of 10 bases from V and 0 bases from J, the junction contained 9 bases not matched to a gene. The length of the CDR3 is 15 residues. The CDR3 protein is CATRTGHYSNQPQHF. The CDR3 DNA follows: TGTGCCACTAGGACAGGTCATTATAGCAATCAGCCCCAGCATTTT.

The chain couples TRBV2 to TRBJ2-7; a possible D gene is TRBD1 (5 bases). The V and J ends lost 6 bases and 8 bases respectively, with 14 bases between them. The CDR3 is 12 amino acids. Germline CDR1 reads SNHLY; CDR2 reads FYNNEI. The CDR3 spells CASSAQETKQYF. DNA of the CDR3: TGTGCCAGCAGCGCACAGGAGACGAAGCAGTACTTC.

The chain links TRBV11-3 to TRBJ2-1; no definite D call. CDR3 length: 16 amino acids. Germline V lookup: CDR1 SGHNT, CDR2 YENEEA. Deletions cut 0 bases from V and 2 bases from J, with 11 bases between. CDR3: CASSLDGSVAYNEQFF. As DNA, the CDR3 is TGTGCCAGCAGCTTAGATGGCTCAGTTGCCTACAATGAGCAGTTCTTC.

About this clone: This likely reflects a read error, since a far larger clone is one base away. The genes are TRBV5-6 and TRBJ1-1; D is undetermined. The V gene lost 2 bases and the J gene lost 0 bases, with 8 bases spanning the gap. The CDR3 covers 14 residues. Germline-derived CDR1 and CDR2 are SGHDT and YYEEEE. This CDR3 is CASSLQSMNTEAFF. CDR3 bases: TGTGCCAGCAGCTTACAGAGCATGAACACTGAAGCTTTCTTT.

This clone was seen more than once but under ten times. This chain links TRBV30 with TRBJ1-3, with D unclear. The CDR3 has 15 residues. Trimming pared 0 bases from V and 4 bases from J, leaving 13 bases between. From germline, CDR1 is GTSNPN and CDR2 SVGIG (reference sequence). CDR3: CAWSVTFRVGNTIYF. In nucleotides, the CDR3 is TGTGCCTGGAGTGTTACTTTTCGGGTAGGAAACACCATATATTTT.

The chain uses TRBV5-1 and TRBJ2-5; D assignment may be TRBD1 or TRBD2 (5 bases each). Judging by the DNA end, TRBJ2-7 fits better; the J call may be wrong. Germline V gives CDR1 SGHRS, CDR2 YFSETQ. This CDR3 has 20 amino acids. The CDR3 region is CASSFVTHTGLKGGSYEQYF. CDR3 bases: TGCGCCAGCAGCTTTGTCACCCATACAGGATTGAAAGGAGGATCCTACGAGCAGTACTTC.

This clone was detected a few times. The V and J genes are TRBV5-1 and TRBJ2-2; 11 bases are shared with TRBD1. J was trimmed by 4 bases and V by 4 bases; bases with no gene match: 3. The CDR3 is 15 residues long. The V gene's germline CDR1 is SGHRS and CDR2 YFSETQ. In DNA form, the CDR3 reads TGCGCCAGCAGCACCGGGACAGGGGGCACCGGGGAGCTGTTTTTT. It yields the protein CASSTGTGGTGELFF.

This clone is categorized as large (0.1 to 1%). The genes are TRBV19 and TRBJ1-2; 8 nucleotides line up with TRBD1. V dropped 4 bases and J dropped 7; count of bases not matched to a gene: 8. The CDR3 is 14 residues long. Germline CDR1 reads LNHDA; CDR2 reads SQIVND (reference sequence). The CDR3 DNA is TGTGCCAGTAGTACACACAGGGGGAAGGGTGGCTACACCTTC. Encoded protein: CASSTHRGKGGYTF.

The V call is TRBV5-1, the J call TRBJ2-1, with 7 nucleotides matching TRBD2. Trimming removed 0 bases from V and 7 bases from J; junction bases left unmatched: 4. CDR1 and CDR2 from the germline V gene are SGHRS and YFSETQ. This CDR3 is built from 14 residues. The CDR3 region is CASSLADGRNEQFF. In DNA form, the CDR3 reads TGCGCCAGCAGCTTGGCCGACGGGAGGAATGAGCAGTTCTTC.

In its sample, this clone is medium-sized. The rearrangement joins TRBV7-8 to TRBJ1-2; D is undetermined. CDR1 is SGHVS, CDR2 FQNEAQ, per germline. V gave up 1 base and J gave up 7 bases, with 13 bases separating them. This CDR3 is 14 amino acids long. The CDR3 DNA follows: TGTGCCAGCAGCTTAGATTCTCGGGGTGTTGGCTACACCTTC. Translated, it gives CASSLDSRGVGYTF.

The rearrangement links TRBV29-1 to TRBJ2-7; the D gene is possibly TRBD2 (6 bases). TRBJ2-5 matches the DNA end more closely, so the J call is doubtful. Looked up from germline, CDR1 is SQVTM and CDR2 is ANQGSEA. This CDR3 spans 12 amino acids. The CDR3, as DNA: TGCAGCGTTGCCCGTGGGGGGGAGACCCAGTACTTC. Translated: CSVARGGETQYF.

The gene calls are TRBV5-8 and TRBJ1-1, with 7 positions matching TRBD1. CDR1 SGHTS and CDR2 YDEGEE come from the germline V gene. The length of the CDR3 is 15 residues. The junction had 9 bases not matched to a gene; V was cut back by 4 bases and J by 3 bases. CDR3 DNA sequence: TGTGCCAGCAGCCGAGGACCGGACAGGCACACTGAAGCTTTCTTT. Translating it yields CASSRGPDRHTEAFF.

Written as DNA, the CDR3 is TGTGCCAGCTCTGGGGGGCGCTACACTGAAGCTTTCTTT. Residues: CASSGGRYTEAFF. V gene TRBV28 combines with J gene TRBJ1-1, with a weak D call TRBD1 (6 bases). Germline assignment: CDR1 MDHEN and CDR2 SYDVKM. The CDR3 covers 13 residues. V lost 8 bases and J 3 bases, leaving 13 bases between the germline ends.

This clone turned up a few times. The chain is built from TRBV5-4 and TRBJ2-1; unclear D gene. The CDR3 is 14 residues long. Trimming left V 0 bases short and J 9 bases short, with 13 bases between. Looked up from germline, CDR1 is SGHNT and CDR2 is YYREEE (reference sequence). In DNA form, the CDR3 reads TGTGCCAGCAGCTTGGTTTTGGTCAGGAGTGAGCAGTTCTTC. This translates into CASSLVLVRSEQFF.

Here the CDR3 DNA reads TGTGCCAGCAGGACCAAAGACGGTCTGGGTGAAGCTTTCTTT. Amino acids: CASRTKDGLGEAFF. The V and J genes are TRBV6-1 and TRBJ1-1; no clear D gene. This CDR3 spans 14 amino acids. Germline V gives CDR1 MNHNS, CDR2 SASEGT. V was clipped by 6 bases and J by 7 bases, with 18 bases between them.

The chain employs TRBV29-1 and TRBJ2-4, with 8 bases that match TRBD2. In germline, CDR1 is SQVTM, CDR2 ANQGSEA. V dropped 2 bases and J dropped 8; count of bases not matched to a gene: 5. The CDR3 runs to 13 residues. CDR3 region: CSVESPGGDIQYF. In nucleotides, the CDR3 is TGCAGCGTTGAATCCCCGGGGGGGGACATTCAGTACTTC.

V usage is TRBV2 and J usage is TRBJ1-2, with D uncertain. Germline lookup yields CDR1 SNHLY and CDR2 FYNNEI. The CDR3 contains 14 residues. Trimming cost V 0 bases and J 0 bases, with 5 bases left between them. This chain's CDR3 is CASSEALPNYGYTF. CDR3 bases: TGTGCCAGCAGTGAAGCGCTCCCTAACTATGGCTACACCTTC.

In the case of this clone: Additional DNA sequences in this sample encode the identical CDR3. The gene calls are TRBV11-3 and TRBJ2-2; D gene ambiguous. The CDR3 has 12 residues. The V gene lost 3 bases and the J gene lost 1 base, with 0 bases spanning the gap. Looked up from germline, CDR1 is SGHNT and CDR2 is YENEEA. The CDR3 nucleotides are TGTGCCAGCAGCTTGAACACCGGGGAGCTGTTTTTT. It translates to CASSLNTGELFF.

The chain is built from TRBV12-5 and TRBJ2-1; 7 nucleotides agree with TRBD1. The V segment lost 6 bases and the J segment 8 bases; nucleotides outside the gene matches: 7. Germline CDR1 reads LGHNT; CDR2 reads FRNRAP. CDR3 length equals 13 residues. CDR3 nucleotides: TGTGCTAGTGGAAACAGACAGGGCGATGAGCAGTTCTTC. Translating it yields CASGNRQGDEQFF.

The chain uses TRBV4-1 and TRBJ2-5; D is possibly TRBD1 (6 bases). Germline V gene lookup returns CDR1 MGHRA and CDR2 YSYEKL. V was trimmed by 5 bases and J by 4 bases, leaving 23 bases between them. The CDR3 runs 17 residues. In DNA form, the CDR3 reads TGCGCCAGCAGCTTAAATGGGGGCGCCCGCTTGGGAGAGACCCAGTACTTC. It encodes CASSLNGGARLGETQYF.